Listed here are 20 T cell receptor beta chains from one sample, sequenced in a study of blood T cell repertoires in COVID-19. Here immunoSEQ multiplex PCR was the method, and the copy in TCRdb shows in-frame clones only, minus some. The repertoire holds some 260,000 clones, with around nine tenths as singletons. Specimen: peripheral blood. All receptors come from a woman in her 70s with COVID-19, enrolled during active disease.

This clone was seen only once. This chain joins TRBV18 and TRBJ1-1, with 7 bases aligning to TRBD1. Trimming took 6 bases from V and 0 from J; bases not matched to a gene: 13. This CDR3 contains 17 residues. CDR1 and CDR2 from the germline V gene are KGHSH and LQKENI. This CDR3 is CASSKELRDRLNTEAFF. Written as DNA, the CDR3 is TGTGCCAGCTCCAAGGAGCTACGGGACAGATTGAACACTGAAGCTTTCTTT.

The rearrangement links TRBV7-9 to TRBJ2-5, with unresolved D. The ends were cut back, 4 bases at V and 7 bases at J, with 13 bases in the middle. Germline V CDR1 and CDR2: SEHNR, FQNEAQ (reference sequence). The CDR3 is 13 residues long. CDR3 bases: TGTGCCAGCAGCTCGCTTATTGAGGTGACCCAGTACTTC. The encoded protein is CASSSLIEVTQYF.

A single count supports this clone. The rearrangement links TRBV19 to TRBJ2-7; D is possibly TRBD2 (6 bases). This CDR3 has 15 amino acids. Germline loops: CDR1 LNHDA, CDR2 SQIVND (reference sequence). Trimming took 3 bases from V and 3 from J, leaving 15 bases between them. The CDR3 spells CASSISGGGHYEQYF. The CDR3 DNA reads TGTGCCAGTAGTATTTCCGGGGGAGGACACTACGAGCAGTACTTC.

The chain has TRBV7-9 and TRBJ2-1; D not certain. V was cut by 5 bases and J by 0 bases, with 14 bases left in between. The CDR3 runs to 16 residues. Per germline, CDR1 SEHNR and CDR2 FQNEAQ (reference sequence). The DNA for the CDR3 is TGTGCCAGCAGCCCAGACTCCCGAATCTCCTACAATGAGCAGTTCTTC. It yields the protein CASSPDSRISYNEQFF. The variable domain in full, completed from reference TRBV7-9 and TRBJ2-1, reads DTGVSQNPRHKITKRGQNVTFRCDPISEHNRLYWYRQTLGQGPEFLTYFQNEAQLEKSRLLSDRFSAERPKGSFSTLEIQRTEQGDSAMYLCASSPDSRISYNEQFFGPGTRLTVL.

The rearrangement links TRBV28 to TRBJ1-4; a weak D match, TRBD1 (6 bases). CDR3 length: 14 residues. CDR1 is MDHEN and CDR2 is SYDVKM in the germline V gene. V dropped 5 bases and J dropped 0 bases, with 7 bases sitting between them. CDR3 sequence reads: CASSTGTTNEKLFF. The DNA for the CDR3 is TGTGCCAGCAGTACAGGGACAACTAATGAAAAACTGTTTTTT.

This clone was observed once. This CDR3 reads CASSRRTGSPLHF. The CDR3 nucleotides read TGTGCCAGCAGCCGCCGAACGGGGTCACCCCTCCACTTT. J is TRBJ1-6 and V is TRBV11-3, with D uncertain. Trimming took 5 bases from V and 10 from J, leaving 12 bases between them. Germline V gene data show CDR1 as SGHNT and CDR2 as YENEEA. This CDR3 has 13 amino acids.

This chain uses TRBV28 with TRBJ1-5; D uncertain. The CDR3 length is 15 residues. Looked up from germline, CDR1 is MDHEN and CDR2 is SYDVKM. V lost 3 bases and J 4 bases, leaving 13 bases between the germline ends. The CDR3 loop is CASSFRLLRNQPQHF. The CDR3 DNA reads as TGTGCCAGCAGTTTTCGCCTATTGAGGAATCAGCCCCAGCATTTT.

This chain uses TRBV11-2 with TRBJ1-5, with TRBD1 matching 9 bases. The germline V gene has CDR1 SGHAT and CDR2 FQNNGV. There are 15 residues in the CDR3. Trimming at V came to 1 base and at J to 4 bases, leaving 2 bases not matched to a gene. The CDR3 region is CASSLVGQGNQPQHF. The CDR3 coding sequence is TGTGCCAGCAGCTTAGTGGGACAGGGTAATCAGCCCCAGCATTTT.

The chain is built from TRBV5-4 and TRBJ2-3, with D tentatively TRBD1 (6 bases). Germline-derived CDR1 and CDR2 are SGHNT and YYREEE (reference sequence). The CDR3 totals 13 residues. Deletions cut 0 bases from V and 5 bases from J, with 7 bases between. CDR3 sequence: CASSLEGGDTQYF. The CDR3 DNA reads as TGTGCCAGCAGCTTGGAAGGGGGAGATACGCAGTATTTT.

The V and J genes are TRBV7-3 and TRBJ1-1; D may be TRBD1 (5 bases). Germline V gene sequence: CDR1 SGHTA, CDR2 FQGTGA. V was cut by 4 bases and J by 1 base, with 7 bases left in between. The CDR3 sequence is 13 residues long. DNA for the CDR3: TGTGCCAGCAGCTCGGGGGAGAACACTGAAGCTTTCTTT. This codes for CASSSGENTEAFF.

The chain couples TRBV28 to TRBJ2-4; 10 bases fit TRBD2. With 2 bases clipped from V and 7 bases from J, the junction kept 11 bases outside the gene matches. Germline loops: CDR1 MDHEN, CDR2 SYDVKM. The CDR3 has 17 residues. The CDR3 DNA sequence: TGTGCCAGCAGTTTACCACACAGCGGGAGGGCCAGTAACATTCAGTACTTC. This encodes CASSLPHSGRASNIQYF.

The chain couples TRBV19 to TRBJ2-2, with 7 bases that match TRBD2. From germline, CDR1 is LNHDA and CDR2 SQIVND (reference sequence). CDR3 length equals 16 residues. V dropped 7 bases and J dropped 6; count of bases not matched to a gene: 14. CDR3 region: CASKSVGGPTSGELFF. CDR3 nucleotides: TGTGCCAGTAAAAGTGTGGGAGGGCCTACTTCCGGGGAGCTGTTTTTT.

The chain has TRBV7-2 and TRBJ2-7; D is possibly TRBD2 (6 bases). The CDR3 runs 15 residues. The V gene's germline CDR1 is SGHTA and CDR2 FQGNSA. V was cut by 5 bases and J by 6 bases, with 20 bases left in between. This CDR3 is CASSPYRPGVTEQYF. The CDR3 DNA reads TGTGCCAGCAGCCCTTATAGGCCGGGGGTGACCGAGCAGTACTTC.

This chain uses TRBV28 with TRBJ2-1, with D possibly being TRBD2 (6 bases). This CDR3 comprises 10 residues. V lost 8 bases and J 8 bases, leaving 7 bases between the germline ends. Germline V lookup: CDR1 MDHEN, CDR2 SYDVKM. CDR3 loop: CASREYEQFF. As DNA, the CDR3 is TGTGCCAGCCGGGAGTATGAGCAGTTCTTC.

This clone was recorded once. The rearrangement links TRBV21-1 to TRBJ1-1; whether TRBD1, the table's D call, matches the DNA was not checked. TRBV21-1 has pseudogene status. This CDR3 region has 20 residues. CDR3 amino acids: CASSTEGDRGRVSGITEAFF. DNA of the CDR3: TGTGCCAGCAGCACGGAGGGGGACAGGGGGCGGGTGAGTGGTATAACTGAAGCTTTCTTT.

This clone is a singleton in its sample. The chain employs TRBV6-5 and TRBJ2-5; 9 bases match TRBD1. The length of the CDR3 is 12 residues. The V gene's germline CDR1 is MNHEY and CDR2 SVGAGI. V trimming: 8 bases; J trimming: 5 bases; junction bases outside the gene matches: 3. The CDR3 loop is CASHRGRETQYF. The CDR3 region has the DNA TGTGCCAGCCACAGGGGGCGGGAGACCCAGTACTTC.

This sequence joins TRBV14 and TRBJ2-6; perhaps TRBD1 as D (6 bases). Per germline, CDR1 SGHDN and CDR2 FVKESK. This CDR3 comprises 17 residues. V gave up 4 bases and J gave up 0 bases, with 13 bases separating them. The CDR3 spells CASSPINRASGANVLTF. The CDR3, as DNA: TGTGCCAGCAGCCCGATTAACAGGGCCTCTGGGGCCAACGTCCTGACTTTC. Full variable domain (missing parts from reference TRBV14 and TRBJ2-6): EAGVTQFPSHSVIEKGQTVTLRCDPISGHDNLYWYRRVMGKEIKFLLHFVKESKQDESGMPNNRFLAERTGGTYSTLKVQPAELEDSGVYFCASSPINRASGANVLTFGAGSRLTVL.

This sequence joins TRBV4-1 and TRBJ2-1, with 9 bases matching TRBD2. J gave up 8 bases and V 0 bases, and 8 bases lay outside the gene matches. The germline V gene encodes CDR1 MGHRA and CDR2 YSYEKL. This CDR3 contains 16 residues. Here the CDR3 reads CASSQDPGGRAYEQFF. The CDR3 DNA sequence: TGCGCCAGCAGCCAAGATCCGGGCGGGAGGGCCTATGAGCAGTTCTTC.

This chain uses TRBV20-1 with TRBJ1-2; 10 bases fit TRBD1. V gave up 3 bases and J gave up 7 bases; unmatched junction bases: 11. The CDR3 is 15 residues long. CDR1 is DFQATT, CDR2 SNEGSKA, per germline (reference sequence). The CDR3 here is CSASSPGQGLFGYTF. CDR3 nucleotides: TGCAGTGCTAGTTCCCCGGGACAGGGGCTTTTTGGCTACACCTTC.

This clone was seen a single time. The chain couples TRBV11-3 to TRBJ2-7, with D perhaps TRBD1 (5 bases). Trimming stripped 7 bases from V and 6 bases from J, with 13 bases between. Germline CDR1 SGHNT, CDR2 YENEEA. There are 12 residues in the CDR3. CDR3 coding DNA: TGTGCCAGCACAGGGCTTCCCGCCGAGCAGTACTTC. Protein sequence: CASTGLPAEQYF.